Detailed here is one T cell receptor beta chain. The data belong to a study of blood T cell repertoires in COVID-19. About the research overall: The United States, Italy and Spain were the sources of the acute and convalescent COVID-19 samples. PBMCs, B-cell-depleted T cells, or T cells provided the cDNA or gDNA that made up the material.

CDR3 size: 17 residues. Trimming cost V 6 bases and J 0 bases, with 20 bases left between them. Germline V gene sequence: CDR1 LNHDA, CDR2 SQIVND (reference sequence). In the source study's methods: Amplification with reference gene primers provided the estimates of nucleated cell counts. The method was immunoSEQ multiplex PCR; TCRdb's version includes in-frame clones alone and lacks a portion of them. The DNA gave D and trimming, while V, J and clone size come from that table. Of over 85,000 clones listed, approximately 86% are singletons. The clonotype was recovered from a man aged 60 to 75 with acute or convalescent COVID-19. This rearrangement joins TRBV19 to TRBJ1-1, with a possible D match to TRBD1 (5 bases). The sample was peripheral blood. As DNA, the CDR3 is TGTGCCAGTAGGGGTTGGAGGGACGGAGGAATGAACACTGAAGCTTTCTTT. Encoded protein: CASRGWRDGGMNTEAFF.